Sequencing of this TCR beta chain was carried out in a study of blood T cell repertoires in COVID-19 (dated by TCRdb to 2018 to 2021). Notes on the research overall: Samples from collaborators originated in the United States, Italy and Spain and spanned both the acute and convalescent phases of COVID-19. The prospective study material was composed of cDNA or gDNA derived from T cells, B-cell-depleted T cells, or PBMCs. Deeply sampled blood TCRbeta repertoires from subjects exposed to, actively infected with, or recovered from COVID-19 were included in the dataset. The repertoires were released in a freely available public database intended as a resource for research on the immune response to SARS-CoV-2. The samples were drawn from the first 160 participants of the ongoing ImmuneRACE study and from 1,254 subjects provided by 6 global collaborators. Sample metadata almost always included a de-identified subject ID, COVID-19 status, age in years and sex. Where available, HLA class I and class II types were obtained from metadata supplied by the sample provider rather than from assay-based typing. General study outcomes and caveats: The quantity of clinical and demographic metadata differed by source and by participant and was supplied without curation.

Each collaborating institution followed its own protocols to collect whole blood in K2EDTA tubes. For TCRbeta analysis, collaborator samples were shipped as frozen whole blood, as isolated PBMCs, or as DNA extracted from either sample type. As to this clone: Its target antigen remains unknown. There are no base qualities to consult, and no much larger clone falls within one base.

TCRbeta CDR3 regions were amplified from genomic DNA using the immunoSEQ Assay, a bias-controlled multiplex PCR. The source study handled its data this way. Within the assay, amplification of reference gene primers was used to estimate how many nucleated cells each sample contained. Sequence reads were collapsed and filtered to measure the absolute abundance of every unique TCRbeta CDR3 rearrangement. Productive Simpson clonality was computed per sample as the square root of Simpson's diversity index over productive rearrangements. The table comes from immuneACCESS by way of TCRdb, which keeps in-frame sequences with V and J called. Part of the clones is missing from these tables; in studies checked, under half for an unresolved V gene and the rest for unknown reasons. V and J calls and clone size are copied from that table; D and trimming were computed from the DNA. This sample lists under 95,000 clones; about nine tenths were detected once. The top ten constitute 4.9% of the sample.

The TCR was taken from an elderly woman with acute or convalescent COVID-19. The sequencing input was peripheral blood.

The base sequence is TGTGCCAGCAGCTTCTCAAGGGGCGATCCTCAGTTCTTC. It translates as CASSFSRGDPQFF. The rearranged segments are TRBV11-3 and TRBJ2-1; D gene: possibly TRBD1, on 5 matching bases. From the cysteine up to the phenylalanine, the CDR3 has a length of 13 residues. CDR3 DNA only is kept here, 39 bases in frame from base 1. The trim is 3 bases for V and 13 bases for J, with a gap of 16 bases between the germline ends. As encoded in the germline V gene, CDR1 is SGHNT while CDR2 is YENEEA.